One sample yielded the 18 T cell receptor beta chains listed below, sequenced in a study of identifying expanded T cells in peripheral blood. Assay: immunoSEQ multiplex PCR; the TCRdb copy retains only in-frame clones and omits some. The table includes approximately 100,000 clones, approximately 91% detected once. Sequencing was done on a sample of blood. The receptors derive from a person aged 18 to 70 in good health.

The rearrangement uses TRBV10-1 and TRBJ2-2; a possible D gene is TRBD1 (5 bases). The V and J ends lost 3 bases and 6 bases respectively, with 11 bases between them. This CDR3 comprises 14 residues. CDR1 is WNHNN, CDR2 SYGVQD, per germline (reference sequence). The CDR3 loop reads CASSDGAGPGELFF. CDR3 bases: TGCGCCAGCAGTGATGGGGCAGGGCCCGGGGAGCTGTTTTTT.

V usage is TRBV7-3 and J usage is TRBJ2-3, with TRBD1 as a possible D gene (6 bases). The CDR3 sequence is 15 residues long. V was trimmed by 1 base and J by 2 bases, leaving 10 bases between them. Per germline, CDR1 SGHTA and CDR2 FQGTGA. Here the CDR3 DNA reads TGTGCCAGCAGCTTAAGGGGGCTTATCACAGATACGCAGTATTTT. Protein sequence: CASSLRGLITDTQYF. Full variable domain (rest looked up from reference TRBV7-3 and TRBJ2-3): GAGVSQTPSNKVTEKGKYVELRCDPISGHTALYWYRQSLGQGPEFLIYFQGTGAADDSGLPNDRFFAVRPEGSVSTLKIQRTERGDSAVYLCASSLRGLITDTQYFGPGTRLTVL.

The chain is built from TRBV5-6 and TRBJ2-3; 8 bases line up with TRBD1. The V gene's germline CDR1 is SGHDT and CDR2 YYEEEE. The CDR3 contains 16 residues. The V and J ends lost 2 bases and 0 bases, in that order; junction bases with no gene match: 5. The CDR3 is CASSFHRGKSTDTQYF. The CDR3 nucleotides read TGTGCCAGCAGCTTCCACAGGGGGAAGAGCACAGATACGCAGTATTTT. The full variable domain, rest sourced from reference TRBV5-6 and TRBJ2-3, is DAGVTQSPTHLIKTRGQQVTLRCSPKSGHDTVSWYQQALGQGPQFIFQYYEEEERQRGNFPDRFSGHQFPNYSSELNVNALLLGDSALYLCASSFHRGKSTDTQYFGPGTRLTVL.

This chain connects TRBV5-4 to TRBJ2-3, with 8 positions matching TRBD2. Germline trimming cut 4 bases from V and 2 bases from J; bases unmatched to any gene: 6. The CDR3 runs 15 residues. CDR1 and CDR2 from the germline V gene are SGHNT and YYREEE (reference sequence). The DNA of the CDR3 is TGTGCCAGCAGCCCGGACGGGAGGGCCACAGATACGCAGTATTTT. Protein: CASSPDGRATDTQYF.

The CDR3 DNA reads TGTGCCAGCAGCCAACCGGGACTAGCGCCTTCCACAGATACGCAGTATTTT. It yields the protein CASSQPGLAPSTDTQYF. The chain uses TRBV28 and TRBJ2-3; 10 nucleotides align to TRBD2. J gave up 2 bases and V 6 bases, and 11 bases lay outside the gene matches. CDR3 length: 17 residues. Per the germline V gene, CDR1 is MDHEN and CDR2 is SYDVKM.

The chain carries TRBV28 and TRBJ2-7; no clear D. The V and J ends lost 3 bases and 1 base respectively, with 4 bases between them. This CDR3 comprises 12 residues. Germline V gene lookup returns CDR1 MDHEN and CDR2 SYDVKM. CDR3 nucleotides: TGTGCCAGCAGTTTGGGGTCCTACGAGCAGTACTTC. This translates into CASSLGSYEQYF.

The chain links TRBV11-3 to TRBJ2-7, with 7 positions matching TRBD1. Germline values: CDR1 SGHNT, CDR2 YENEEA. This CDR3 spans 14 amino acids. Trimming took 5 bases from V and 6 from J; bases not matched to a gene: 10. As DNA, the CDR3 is TGTGCCAGCAGCCCAGGGGGACGGACTCGCGAGCAGTACTTC. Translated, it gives CASSPGGRTREQYF.

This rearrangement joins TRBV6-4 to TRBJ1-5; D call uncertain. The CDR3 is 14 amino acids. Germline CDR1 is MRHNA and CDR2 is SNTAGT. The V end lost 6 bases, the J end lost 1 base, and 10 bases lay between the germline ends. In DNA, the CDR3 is TGTGCCAGCAGCGAGACCGAGAGCAATCAGCCCCAGCATTTT. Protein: CASSETESNQPQHF.

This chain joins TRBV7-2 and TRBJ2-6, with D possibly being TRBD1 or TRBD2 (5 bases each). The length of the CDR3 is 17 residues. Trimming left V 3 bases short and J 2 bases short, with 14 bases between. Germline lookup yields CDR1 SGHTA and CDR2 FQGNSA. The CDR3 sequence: CASSFSGTLPGANVLTF. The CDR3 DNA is TGTGCCAGCAGCTTTTCCGGGACCCTGCCTGGGGCCAACGTCCTGACTTTC.

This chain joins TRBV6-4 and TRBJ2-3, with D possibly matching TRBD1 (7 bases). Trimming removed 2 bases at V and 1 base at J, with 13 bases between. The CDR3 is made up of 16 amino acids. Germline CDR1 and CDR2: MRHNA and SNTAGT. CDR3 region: CASSDGQGGGTDTQYF. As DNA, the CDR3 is TGTGCCAGCAGTGACGGGCAGGGGGGTGGCACAGATACGCAGTATTTT.

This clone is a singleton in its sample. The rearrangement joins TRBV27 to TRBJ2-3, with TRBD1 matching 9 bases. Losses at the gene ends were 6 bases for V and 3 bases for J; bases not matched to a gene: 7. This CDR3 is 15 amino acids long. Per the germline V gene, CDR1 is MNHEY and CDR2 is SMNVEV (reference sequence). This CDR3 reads CASREIQGATDTQYF. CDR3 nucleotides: TGTGCCAGCAGAGAGATACAGGGGGCAACAGATACGCAGTATTTT.

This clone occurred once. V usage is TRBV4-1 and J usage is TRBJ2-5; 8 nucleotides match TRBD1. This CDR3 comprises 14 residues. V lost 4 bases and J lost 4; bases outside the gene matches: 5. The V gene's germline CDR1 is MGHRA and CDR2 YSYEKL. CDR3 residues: CASSRQGARETQYF. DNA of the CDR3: TGCGCCAGCAGCCGCCAGGGGGCACGAGAGACCCAGTACTTC.

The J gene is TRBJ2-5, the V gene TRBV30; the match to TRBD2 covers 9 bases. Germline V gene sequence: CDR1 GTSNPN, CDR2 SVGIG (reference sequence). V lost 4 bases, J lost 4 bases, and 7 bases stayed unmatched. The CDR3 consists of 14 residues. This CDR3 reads CAWTSGNGGETQYF. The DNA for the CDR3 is TGTGCCTGGACTAGCGGGAACGGGGGAGAGACCCAGTACTTC.

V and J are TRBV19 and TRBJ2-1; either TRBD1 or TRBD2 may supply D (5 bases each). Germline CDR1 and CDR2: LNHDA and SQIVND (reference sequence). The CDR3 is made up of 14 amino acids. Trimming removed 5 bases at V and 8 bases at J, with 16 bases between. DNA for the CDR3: TGTGCCAGTAGTGGGGGACGGAAAATGGATGAGCAGTTCTTC. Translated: CASSGGRKMDEQFF. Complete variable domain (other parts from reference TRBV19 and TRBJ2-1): DGGITQSPKYLFRKEGQNVTLSCEQNLNHDAMYWYRQDPGQGLRLIYYSQIVNDFQKGDIAEGYSVSREKKESFPLTVTSAQKNPTAFYLCASSGGRKMDEQFFGPGTRLTVL.

The CDR3 loop is CAWSAGRSYEQYF. In nucleotides, the CDR3 is TGTGCCTGGAGTGCCGGGCGGAGCTACGAGCAGTACTTC. This rearrangement joins TRBV30 to TRBJ2-7; D unresolved. The CDR3 has 13 amino acids. V lost 1 base to trimming and J lost 3 bases, with 10 bases between them. Germline assignment: CDR1 GTSNPN and CDR2 SVGIG (reference sequence).

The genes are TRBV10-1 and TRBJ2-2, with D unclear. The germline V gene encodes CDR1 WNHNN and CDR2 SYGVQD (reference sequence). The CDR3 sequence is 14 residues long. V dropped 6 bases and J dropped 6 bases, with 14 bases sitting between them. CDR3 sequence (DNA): TGCGCCAGCAGCCCAGCCTCGTGGGCCGGGGAGCTGTTTTTT. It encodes CASSPASWAGELFF.

CDR3 in amino acids: CASSQPAGGNNEQYF. The CDR3 region has the DNA TGCGCCAGCAGCCAACCCGCGGGAGGGAACAACGAGCAGTACTTC. The V and J genes are TRBV4-1 and TRBJ2-7; 9 bases match TRBD2. J gave up 5 bases and V 2 bases, and 7 bases lay outside the gene matches. Germline lookup yields CDR1 MGHRA and CDR2 YSYEKL. CDR3 length: 15 residues.

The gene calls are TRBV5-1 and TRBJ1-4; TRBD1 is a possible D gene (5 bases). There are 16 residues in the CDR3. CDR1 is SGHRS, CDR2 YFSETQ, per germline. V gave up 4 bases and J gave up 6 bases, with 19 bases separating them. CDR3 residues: CASSRTQARSDEKLFF. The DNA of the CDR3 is TGCGCCAGCAGCAGGACACAGGCCCGTTCGGATGAAAAACTGTTTTTT.